Sequencing of this T cell receptor (beta chain) was carried out in a study of blood T cell repertoires in COVID-19 (dated by TCRdb to 2020 to 2021). Study-level background: Samples from collaborators originated in the United States, Italy and Spain and spanned both the acute and convalescent phases of COVID-19. Subjects who had been exposed to COVID-19, were actively infected with it, or had recovered from it provided the deeply sampled blood TCRbeta repertoires that made up the dataset. HLA class I and class II types, where available, came from metadata supplied by the sample provider rather than from assay-based typing. A freely available public database, intended as a resource for researchers studying the immune response to SARS-CoV-2, is where the repertoires were released. The samples were drawn from two sources: the first 160 participants of the ongoing ImmuneRACE study, and 1,200 or so subjects contributed by 6 global collaborators. The sample metadata nearly always contained a de-identified subject ID, COVID-19 status, age in years and sex. The material from the prospective study consisted of cDNA or gDNA derived from T cells, B-cell-depleted T cells, or PBMCs.

Inclusive of the bounding cysteine and phenylalanine, the CDR3 is 15 residues long. The entry retains the CDR3 DNA only, 45 bases that are in frame from base 1. Taken from the germline V gene, the CDR1 and CDR2 loops are SGDLS and YYNGEE. The germline V and J ends show losses of 0 bases and 8 bases respectively, and no gene match explains 8 bases of the junction. TCRbeta CDR3 regions were amplified from genomic DNA using the immunoSEQ Assay, a bias-controlled multiplex PCR. The paper's data handling went like this. Nucleated cell counts per sample were estimated from amplification of reference gene primers within the assay. Sequence reads were collapsed and filtered to measure the absolute abundance of every unique TCRbeta CDR3 rearrangement. For each sample, productive Simpson clonality was calculated as the square root of Simpson's diversity index over productive rearrangements. TCRdb's version of the immuneACCESS table is confined to in-frame rearrangements and falls short of the full clone set. An unresolved V gene accounts for under half of the shortfall where checked; the remainder is of unknown origin. V and J calls and clone size are given by that table; D and trimming were obtained from the DNA. This sample holds more than 200,000 clones; around 89% were observed only once. Around 4% of the sample is in the top ten clones.

This clone showed up just once. Its binding antigen is unknown. Base-call qualities are not available, and no considerably larger clone is one nucleotide away. Findings and caveats that apply to the study as a whole: The amount of clinical and demographic metadata varied by source and participant and was provided uncurated.

Enrolling through a virtual design, the prospective study's participants ranged in age from roughly 18 to 90 years and lived across approximately 25 United States geographic areas. To assign participants to cohorts, the prospective study relied on clinical history that participants themselves reported in a screening survey and a study questionnaire. ImmuneRACE Cohort 3 recovered participants were defined by two consecutive negative NP/OP PCR tests, healthcare professional clearance, or symptom resolution. Each participant in the prospective study had whole blood, serum and a nasopharyngeal or oropharyngeal swab collected by mobile phlebotomists. Prospective study participants could optionally give additional blood draws and questionnaires over a roughly 2-month period. Blood samples from the prospective study were shipped frozen or at room temperature prior to DNA extraction.

This sequence was found in a woman younger than 45 who had recovered from COVID-19. The specimen was PBMCs or T cells enriched from blood (not recorded which). In this chain, TRBV9 is recombined with TRBJ2-1, with TRBD2 matching 7 junction bases. The bases are TGTGCCAGCAGCGTAGCTGCGGGAGTGATCGATGAGCAGTTCTTC. The encoded protein is CASSVAAGVIDEQFF.